This TCR beta chain was documented in a study of cytomegalovirus exposure and HLA in healthy donors. TCRdb keeps only in-frame clones here, not all; method: immunoSEQ multiplex PCR. Here the sample spans roughly 280,000 clones, 80% to 90% being singletons. The CDR3 totals 14 residues. The V gene end was trimmed by 7 bases and the J gene end by 8 bases; junction bases not matched to a gene: 9. The germline V gene encodes CDR1 SEHNR and CDR2 FQNEAQ (reference sequence). This TCR derives from a woman aged 18-29 years in good health and CMV-seronegative. The sequencing sample was made of PBMCs. The chain recombines TRBV7-9 with TRBJ2-1, with 9 bases lining up with TRBD1. The CDR3 DNA sequence: TGTGCCAGCATCGCCGGGACAGGGTCCGATGAGCAGTTCTTC. This sequence encodes CASIAGTGSDEQFF.